This T cell receptor (beta chain) emerged from a study of cytomegalovirus exposure and HLA in healthy donors. Regarding this clone: Its matching antigen is unknown.

Overall study findings and caveats: Whilst most TCR sequences proved rare, a subset of public TCRs occurred across many donors. Rates of TCR association differed by HLA locus in a later analysis, with DRB1 highest and HLA-C lowest. According to a later analysis, donors in an Asian-associated ancestry cluster reportedly had fewer N-insertions than the approximately 720-donor mean.

The PCR made use of 60 Vbeta and 13 Jbeta primers. Per the original methods: Unique TCR beta chains numbered approximately 80 million in a later analysis, with roughly 10 million shared. The method was immunoSEQ multiplex PCR; TCRdb's version includes in-frame clones alone and lacks a portion of them. V, J and clone size are those of that table, while D and trimming were read from the DNA. The sample includes 100,000 or so clones, approximately 85% of them seen just once. V lost 11 bases and J lost 4, with 20 bases in between. CDR3 size: 14 residues. The V gene's germline CDR1 is MNHNS and CDR2 SASEGT.

This TCR derives from a man between 25 and 39 years old in good health and CMV-seronegative. Sequencing was carried out using PBMCs. The chain recombines TRBV6-1 with TRBJ2-5; possible D gene TRBD2, 6 bases. The CDR3 coding sequence is TGTGCCTGCGAGTTGGGGGGTGACGGAGAGACCCAGTACTTC. It is translated as CACELGGDGETQYF.